The clone carrying this T cell receptor (beta chain) was observed once. Germline V lookup: CDR1 MNHNY, CDR2 SVGAGI (reference sequence). This CDR3 spans 16 amino acids. Trimming took 5 bases from V and 4 from J; bases not matched to a gene: 12. These data are taken from a study of control samples from healthy donors and cancer patients. Assay used: immunoSEQ multiplex PCR; TCRdb lists only in-frame clones, some missing. The sample contains about 110,000 clones, approximately 82% of which appear only once. The sample consisted of blood. The receptor was derived from a young man in good health. The chain carries TRBV6-6 and TRBJ1-2; TRBD1 agrees at 8 bases. This chain's CDR3 is CASSPTRQGLGYGYTF. The CDR3 DNA follows: TGTGCCAGCAGTCCGACCCGACAGGGGCTGGGCTATGGCTACACCTTC.